The sample holds a few counts of the clone carrying this TCR beta chain. Its target is not known. The data stem from a study of response to subunit inactivated influenza vaccine. MiXCR, applied by TCRdb to the RT-PCR reads, yields one record per CDR3 protein. The sample has fewer than 800,000 distinct CDR3 sequences, approximately 14% seen once; the top ten hold roughly 10%. Study-wide findings and caveats: Authors suggested each seasonal flu vaccination may recruit only limited numbers of new T cells.

The material was PBMCs from blood, obtained 11 to 12 days after vaccination. This receptor was taken from a man in his fifties who received an inactivated influenza vaccine.

The CDR3 sequence: CSATRTSGYNEQFF. CDR3 bases: TGCAGTGCTACTAGGACTAGCGGCTACAATGAGCAGTTCTTC. The genes are TRBV20-1 and TRBJ2-1, with TRBD2 matching over 10 bases. Germline V gene sequence: CDR1 DFQATT, CDR2 SNEGSKA (reference sequence). This CDR3 spans 14 amino acids. Germline trimming cut 4 bases from V and 3 bases from J; bases unmatched to any gene: 3.